Reported below is one T cell receptor (beta chain). Its specificity is unknown. This record belongs to a study of T cell responses to AZD1222 COVID-19 vaccine. Study findings and constraints: Targeting of unmutated variant regions was reportedly seen in nearly half of spike-specific TCRs. The donor cohort was predominantly white British with a female majority, and clonal diversity may have been underestimated. With dominance at 160-218 and 743-854, vaccine-associated CD4 TCRs spanned spike. Repertoires were obtained solely post-peak T cell response.

Some clones are missing from TCRdb's copy, which holds only in-frame ones; the method was immunoSEQ multiplex PCR. The sample holds 150,000 to 200,000 clones, roughly 94% seen once. Sample: peripheral blood, taken 28 days after the second AZD1222 dose. This clonotype was sampled from an adult who received the AZD1222 COVID-19 vaccine.

The CDR3 DNA is TGTGCCAGCAGCAACCAGCGTCACCAACTGTTTTTT. Its protein is CASSNQRHQLFF. The gene calls are TRBV6-5 and TRBJ1-4, with D unresolved. Germline lookup yields CDR1 MNHEY and CDR2 SVGAGI. The CDR3 spans 12 residues. Trimming left V 6 bases short and J 12 bases short, with 14 bases between.